This entry describes one T cell receptor beta chain. These data belong to a study of beta chain features in type 1 diabetes. This CDR3 is built from 13 residues. The V segment lost 4 bases and the J segment 6 bases; nucleotides outside the gene matches: 5. CDR1 and CDR2 from the germline V gene are SGHRS and YFSETQ. The entirety of the isolated RNA underwent reverse transcription, so expressed TCRB transcripts were sequenced. Sequenced by immunoSEQ multiplex PCR; TCRdb stores in-frame clones only, minus some. The table records approximately 380,000 clones, about 15% of them present only once. V and J are TRBV5-1 and TRBJ2-7, with TRBD1 matching over 9 bases. The sequence was obtained from a woman under 30 in good health. Input material: naive CD4+ T cells from blood. The CDR3 sequence: CASSPGQGGEQYF. For the CDR3, the DNA is TGCGCCAGCAGCCCGGGACAGGGCGGCGAGCAGTACTTC.